This TCR beta chain stems from a study of cytomegalovirus exposure and HLA in healthy donors. Findings and limits, study-wide: Presence/absence results assume similar sequencing depth per donor, which may not hold.

This clone appeared a few times. Its antigen is undetermined. Primers for the PCR totalled 60 Vbeta and 13 Jbeta. Sequenced by immunoSEQ multiplex PCR; TCRdb stores in-frame clones only, minus some. Of roughly 150,000 clones in the sample, about 76% were seen once. This TCR was sampled from a woman aged 18-29 years in good health and CMV-seropositive. The sample was PBMCs.

The CDR3 sequence is CASSLSAGLSYEQYF. The CDR3 nucleotides read TGTGCCAGCAGCTTATCGGCAGGTCTCTCCTACGAGCAGTACTTC. V is TRBV7-2 and J is TRBJ2-7; D is uncertain. Trimming pared 2 bases from V and 0 bases from J, leaving 11 bases between. CDR3 size: 15 residues. Per germline, CDR1 SGHTA and CDR2 FQGNSA.